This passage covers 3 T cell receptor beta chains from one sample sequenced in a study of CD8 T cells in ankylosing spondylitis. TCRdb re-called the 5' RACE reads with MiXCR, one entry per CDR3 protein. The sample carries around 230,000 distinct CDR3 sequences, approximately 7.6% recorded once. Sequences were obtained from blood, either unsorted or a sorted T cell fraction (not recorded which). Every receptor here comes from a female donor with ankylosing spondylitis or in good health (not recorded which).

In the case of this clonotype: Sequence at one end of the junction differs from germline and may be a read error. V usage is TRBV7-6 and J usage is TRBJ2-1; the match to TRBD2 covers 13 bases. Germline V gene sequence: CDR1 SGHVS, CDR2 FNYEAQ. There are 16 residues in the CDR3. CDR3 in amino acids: CVSSSPGLAGHNEQFF. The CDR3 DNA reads TGTGTCAGCAGCTCCCCGGGACTAGCGGGACACAATGAGCAGTTCTTC.

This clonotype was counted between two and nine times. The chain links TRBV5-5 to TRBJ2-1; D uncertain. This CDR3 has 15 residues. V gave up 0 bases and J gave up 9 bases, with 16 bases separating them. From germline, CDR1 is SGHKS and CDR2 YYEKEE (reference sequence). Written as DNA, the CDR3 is TGTGCCAGCAGCTTGGATGGGTCCAGCCATCGTGAGCAGTTCTTC. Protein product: CASSLDGSSHREQFF.

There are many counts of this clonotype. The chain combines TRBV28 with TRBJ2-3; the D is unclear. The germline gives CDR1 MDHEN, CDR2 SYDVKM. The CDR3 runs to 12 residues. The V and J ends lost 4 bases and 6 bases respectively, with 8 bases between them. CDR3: CASSSPMDTQYF. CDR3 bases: TGTGCCAGCAGTTCTCCCATGGATACGCAGTATTTT.